Listed below are T cell receptor beta chains from one sample, sequenced in a study of T cell repertoires in ileal Crohn's disease. TCRdb keeps only in-frame clones here, not all; method: immunoSEQ multiplex PCR. The repertoire holds 9,500 to 15,000 clones, roughly four fifths seen once, with 4.5% in the top ten. The source material was ileal tissue. These receptors all stem from an adult with Crohn's disease. Both conserved end residues are part of each CDR3. The order of the fields is J gene, clone size, D gene, V gene, CDR3 protein, CDR3 DNA. The D gene is left open where the match is weak. Clone size, where shown, is once, few, many, or a class for clones that have expanded.

j_gene: TRBJ1-2
abundance: .
d_gene: .
v_gene: TRBV2
CDR3aa: CASSEWQGNYGYTF
CDR3nt: TGTGCCAGCAGTGAGTGGCAGGGAAACTATGGCTACACCTTC

j_gene: TRBJ1-2
abundance: .
d_gene: TRBD1
v_gene: TRBV28
CDR3aa: CASSPTQGASNYGYTF
CDR3nt: TGTGCCAGCAGCCCGACGCAGGGGGCATCAAACTATGGCTACACCTTC

j_gene: TRBJ1-5
abundance: .
d_gene: TRBD1
v_gene: TRBV2
CDR3aa: CASSPDRGLNQPQHF
CDR3nt: TGTGCCAGCAGTCCCGACAGGGGTCTCAATCAGCCCCAGCATTTT

j_gene: TRBJ1-1
abundance: .
d_gene: .
v_gene: TRBV28
CDR3aa: CASSTVNTEAFF
CDR3nt: TGTGCCAGCAGTACGGTGAACACTGAAGCTTTCTTT

j_gene: TRBJ2-7
abundance: few
d_gene: TRBD1
v_gene: TRBV6-1
CDR3aa: CASSSGQGRREQYF
CDR3nt: TGTGCCAGCAGCTCCGGACAGGGCCGGCGCGAGCAGTACTTC

j_gene: TRBJ1-5
abundance: .
d_gene: TRBD1
v_gene: TRBV5-1
CDR3aa: CASSLGQGGNQPQHF
CDR3nt: TGCGCCAGCAGCTTGGGACAGGGGGGCAATCAGCCCCAGCATTTT

j_gene: TRBJ2-7
abundance: once
d_gene: .
v_gene: TRBV6-5
CDR3aa: CASRDQGSSYEQYF
CDR3nt: TGTGCCAGTCGAGACCAGGGGTCTTCCTACGAGCAGTACTTC

j_gene: TRBJ2-7
abundance: .
d_gene: TRBD2
v_gene: TRBV10-2
CDR3aa: CASRGIAGAGEQYF
CDR3nt: TGCGCCAGCAGGGGGATAGCGGGAGCGGGCGAGCAGTACTTC

j_gene: TRBJ2-7
abundance: .
d_gene: .
v_gene: TRBV7-9
CDR3aa: CASSSDRISFSYEQYF
CDR3nt: TGTGCCAGCAGCTCCGACAGAATTTCTTTTTCCTACGAGCAGTACTTC

j_gene: TRBJ2-1
abundance: .
d_gene: TRBD2
v_gene: TRBV7-9
CDR3aa: CASSSMTGLLAVEQFF
CDR3nt: TGTGCCAGCAGCTCCATGACAGGTTTACTAGCGGTAGAGCAGTTCTTC

j_gene: TRBJ1-3
abundance: once
d_gene: .
v_gene: TRBV7-6
CDR3aa: CASSTYQGLSGNTIYF
CDR3nt: TGTGCCAGCAGCACCTACCAGGGTCTCTCTGGAAACACCATATATTTT

j_gene: TRBJ1-2
abundance: .
d_gene: .
v_gene: TRBV27
CDR3aa: CASSFKVRGWDGYTF
CDR3nt: TGTGCCAGCAGTTTCAAGGTCAGGGGATGGGATGGCTACACCTTC

j_gene: TRBJ1-5
abundance: once
d_gene: .
v_gene: TRBV6-1
CDR3aa: CASTPGAGGNQPQHF
CDR3nt: TGTGCCAGCACCCCAGGGGCTGGGGGCAATCAGCCCCAGCATTTT

j_gene: TRBJ2-7
abundance: .
d_gene: .
v_gene: TRBV5-4
CDR3aa: CASSQGDAGASSYEQYF
CDR3nt: TGTGCCAGCAGTCAAGGGGATGCGGGGGCCAGCTCCTACGAGCAGTACTTC

j_gene: TRBJ1-6
abundance: .
d_gene: .
v_gene: TRBV27
CDR3aa: CASSQSGVSYNSPLHF
CDR3nt: TGTGCCAGCAGCCAGTCGGGGGTCTCCTATAATTCACCCCTCCACTTT

j_gene: TRBJ2-7
abundance: .
d_gene: TRBD2
v_gene: TRBV5-5
CDR3aa: CASSRVLAGVREQYF
CDR3nt: TGTGCCAGCAGCCGGGTTCTAGCGGGAGTGAGGGAGCAGTACTTC

j_gene: TRBJ2-1
abundance: .
d_gene: TRBD2
v_gene: TRBV6-1
CDR3aa: CASSGSGGRDNEQFF
CDR3nt: TGTGCCAGCAGTGGGTCGGGGGGGCGTGACAATGAGCAGTTCTTC

j_gene: TRBJ2-5
abundance: .
d_gene: .
v_gene: TRBV30
CDR3aa: CAWSARYQETQYF
CDR3nt: TGTGCCTGGAGTGCCCGGTACCAAGAGACCCAGTACTTC

j_gene: TRBJ2-2
abundance: .
d_gene: TRBD2
v_gene: TRBV5-1
CDR3aa: CASRPTSGLTGELFF
CDR3nt: TGCGCCAGCAGACCGACTAGCGGGCTAACCGGGGAGCTGTTTTTT

j_gene: TRBJ2-5
abundance: .
d_gene: .
v_gene: TRBV11-3
CDR3aa: CASSLGETVQETQYF
CDR3nt: TGTGCCAGCAGCTTAGGAGAAACTGTTCAAGAGACCCAGTACTTC

j_gene: TRBJ1-1
abundance: .
d_gene: .
v_gene: TRBV18
CDR3aa: CASSPPAGGNTEAFF
CDR3nt: TGTGCCAGCTCACCACCCGCCGGCGGGAACACTGAAGCTTTCTTT

j_gene: TRBJ2-7
abundance: .
d_gene: TRBD2
v_gene: TRBV27
CDR3aa: CASSLGSGLSSYEQYF
CDR3nt: TGTGCCAGCAGCCTCGGGTCGGGACTAAGCTCCTACGAGCAGTACTTC

j_gene: TRBJ2-5
abundance: .
d_gene: .
v_gene: TRBV18
CDR3aa: CASSPSRRAGQETQYF
CDR3nt: TGTGCCAGCTCACCGTCCCGGAGGGCCGGACAAGAGACCCAGTACTTC

j_gene: TRBJ1-2
abundance: .
d_gene: .
v_gene: TRBV10-3
CDR3aa: CAISDIPELGYTF
CDR3nt: TGTGCCATCAGTGATATCCCCGAGCTGGGCTACACCTTC

j_gene: TRBJ2-7
abundance: .
d_gene: .
v_gene: TRBV7-2
CDR3aa: CASSLAPGLQYEQYF
CDR3nt: TGTGCCAGCAGCTTGGCTCCGGGACTGCAATACGAGCAGTACTTC

j_gene: TRBJ2-5
abundance: few
d_gene: .
v_gene: TRBV6-5
CDR3aa: CASSQTDLEYF
CDR3nt: TGTGCCAGCAGTCAAACAGATTTGGAGTACTTC

j_gene: TRBJ1-1
abundance: .
d_gene: TRBD1
v_gene: TRBV19
CDR3aa: CAASPTGTGMRTEAFF
CDR3nt: TGTGCCGCCTCCCCGACCGGGACAGGTATGAGAACTGAAGCTTTCTTT

j_gene: TRBJ2-2
abundance: .
d_gene: .
v_gene: TRBV5-1
CDR3aa: CASRRGHLDTGELFF
CDR3nt: TGCGCCAGCAGACGCGGACATCTCGACACCGGGGAGCTGTTTTTT

j_gene: TRBJ1-1
abundance: .
d_gene: .
v_gene: TRBV10-3
CDR3aa: CAIRADLNTEAFF
CDR3nt: TGTGCCATCAGAGCGGATTTGAACACTGAAGCTTTCTTT

j_gene: TRBJ1-1
abundance: .
d_gene: TRBD1
v_gene: TRBV6-5
CDR3aa: CASSYGDRDTTEAFF
CDR3nt: TGTGCCAGCAGTTACGGGGACAGGGACACAACTGAAGCTTTCTTT

j_gene: TRBJ2-1
abundance: .
d_gene: .
v_gene: TRBV28
CDR3aa: CASSLEGGVKYNEQFF
CDR3nt: TGTGCCAGCAGTTTGGAAGGGGGGGTGAAGTACAATGAGCAGTTCTTC

j_gene: TRBJ1-2
abundance: .
d_gene: TRBD1
v_gene: TRBV10-3
CDR3aa: CASKQGPANYGYTF
CDR3nt: TGTGCCTCCAAACAGGGGCCAGCTAACTATGGCTACACCTTC

j_gene: TRBJ2-1
abundance: few
d_gene: .
v_gene: TRBV5-1
CDR3aa: CASSLAGSGEQFF
CDR3nt: TGCGCCAGCAGCTTGGCCGGTAGCGGAGAGCAGTTCTTC

j_gene: TRBJ2-7
abundance: .
d_gene: TRBD2
v_gene: TRBV6-5
CDR3aa: CASSYGLAGSYEQYF
CDR3nt: TGTGCCAGCAGTTACGGACTAGCGGGGTCCTACGAGCAGTACTTC

j_gene: TRBJ2-1
abundance: .
d_gene: .
v_gene: TRBV16
CDR3aa: CASSQSTYYSYNEQFF
CDR3nt: TGTGCCAGCAGCCAATCAACTTACTACTCCTACAATGAGCAGTTCTTC

j_gene: TRBJ2-1
abundance: .
d_gene: TRBD1
v_gene: TRBV20-1
CDR3aa: CSASDRAQFF
CDR3nt: TGCAGTGCTTCGGACAGGGCCCAGTTCTTC

j_gene: TRBJ2-3
abundance: few
d_gene: .
v_gene: TRBV6-6
CDR3aa: CASSYRSTDTQYF
CDR3nt: TGTGCCAGCAGTTACCGTAGCACAGATACGCAGTATTTT

j_gene: TRBJ2-7
abundance: once
d_gene: .
v_gene: TRBV4-1
CDR3aa: CASSQERVGSYEQYF
CDR3nt: TGCGCCAGCAGCCAAGAGCGGGTAGGGTCCTACGAGCAGTACTTC

j_gene: TRBJ1-4
abundance: .
d_gene: .
v_gene: TRBV11-2
CDR3aa: CASRTEGRHRRVFF
CDR3nt: TGTGCCAGCCGTACCGAGGGCCGACACCGGAGGGTGTTTTTT

j_gene: TRBJ1-1
abundance: .
d_gene: .
v_gene: TRBV2
CDR3aa: CASSDTGMNTEAFF
CDR3nt: TGTGCCAGCAGTGATACGGGTATGAACACTGAAGCTTTCTTT

j_gene: TRBJ2-3
abundance: .
d_gene: .
v_gene: TRBV6-5
CDR3aa: CASSYGGLADTQYF
CDR3nt: TGTGCCAGCAGTTACGGTGGACTCGCAGATACGCAGTATTTT

j_gene: TRBJ2-4
abundance: .
d_gene: TRBD1
v_gene: TRBV5-6
CDR3aa: CASSLDRAPSIDIQYF
CDR3nt: TGTGCCAGCAGCCTTGACAGGGCGCCCTCGATAGACATTCAGTACTTC

j_gene: TRBJ1-1
abundance: .
d_gene: TRBD1
v_gene: TRBV30
CDR3aa: CAWRILLGGTGGLRTEAFF
CDR3nt: TGTGCCTGGAGAATCCTTCTGGGGGGGACAGGGGGATTAAGGACTGAAGCTTTCTTT